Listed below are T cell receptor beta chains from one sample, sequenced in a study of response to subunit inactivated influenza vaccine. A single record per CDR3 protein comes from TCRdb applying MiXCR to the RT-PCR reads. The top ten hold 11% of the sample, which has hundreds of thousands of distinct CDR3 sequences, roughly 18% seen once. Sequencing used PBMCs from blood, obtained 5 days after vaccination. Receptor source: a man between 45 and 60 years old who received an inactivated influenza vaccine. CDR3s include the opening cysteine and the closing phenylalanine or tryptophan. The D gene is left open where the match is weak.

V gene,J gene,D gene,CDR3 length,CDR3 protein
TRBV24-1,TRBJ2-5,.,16,CATSDFLSGSQETQYF
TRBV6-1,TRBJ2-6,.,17,CASRGREFGTGANVLTF
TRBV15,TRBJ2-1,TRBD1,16,CATSRAGTATYNEQFF
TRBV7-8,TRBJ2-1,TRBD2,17,CASSLGATSGRRGEQFF
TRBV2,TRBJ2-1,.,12,CASSGEDNEQFF
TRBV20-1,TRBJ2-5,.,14,CSARDLLLGKTQYF
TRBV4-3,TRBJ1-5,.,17,CASSQGLTANSNQPQHF
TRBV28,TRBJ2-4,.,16,CASSLRLPGAKNIQYF
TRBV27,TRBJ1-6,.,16,CASSREGKGNNSPLHF
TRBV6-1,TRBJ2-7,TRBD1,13,CASSITGDYEQYF
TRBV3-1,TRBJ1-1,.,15,CASSPGQLPNTEAFF
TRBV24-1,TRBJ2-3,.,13,CATSIDTGHTQYF